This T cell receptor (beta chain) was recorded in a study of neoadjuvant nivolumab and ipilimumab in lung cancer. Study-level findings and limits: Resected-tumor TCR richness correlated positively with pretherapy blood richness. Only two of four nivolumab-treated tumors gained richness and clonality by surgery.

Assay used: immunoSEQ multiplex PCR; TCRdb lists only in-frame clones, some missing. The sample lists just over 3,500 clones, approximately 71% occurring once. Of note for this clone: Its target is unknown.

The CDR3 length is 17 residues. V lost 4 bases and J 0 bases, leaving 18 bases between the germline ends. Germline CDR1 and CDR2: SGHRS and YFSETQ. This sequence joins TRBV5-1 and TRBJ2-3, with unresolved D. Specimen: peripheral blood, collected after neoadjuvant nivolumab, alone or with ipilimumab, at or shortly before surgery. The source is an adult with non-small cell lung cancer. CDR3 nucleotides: TGCGCCAGCAGCCGGGCCCACTCGACGCAGAGCACAGATACGCAGTATTTT. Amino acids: CASSRAHSTQSTDTQYF.